A single sample is the source of the 32 T cell receptor beta chains below, sequenced in a study of T cells in Graves' hyperthyroidism and ophthalmopathy (dated by TCRdb to 2018 to 2020). To prepare the library, multiplex PCR was applied. Sequencing relied on an Illumina HiSeq 2000. Amplification of TCR beta CDR3 regions was carried out from RNA transcripts. The TCR CDR3 was subjected to a first round of RT-PCR using the HTBI primer set and the Qiagen OneStep RT-PCR kit. In-frame beta chains were kept once TCRdb had trimmed the public reads at Q25 with fastp and called clones with MiXCR. Duplicate CDR3 protein sequences are folded into a single record with the most common DNA and genes. Across this sample there are almost 250,000 distinct CDR3 sequences, with approximately 24% seen only once. Jointly, the top ten make up about a third of the sample. Sequenced: blood. These TCRs come from a woman in her thirties or forties with Graves' ophthalmopathy.

The sample holds many counts of this clonotype. The V call is TRBV5-1, the J call TRBJ1-2, with 9 bases aligning to TRBD1. The CDR3 is 14 amino acids. CDR1 is SGHRS, CDR2 YFSETQ, per germline. V lost 4 bases to trimming and J lost 6 bases; unmatched junction nucleotides: 7. The DNA for the CDR3 is TGCGCCAGCAGCCTAGGGACAGGGAGCGATGGCTACACCTTC. It codes for CASSLGTGSDGYTF.

This clonotype was seen ten or more times. This rearrangement joins TRBV6-5 to TRBJ2-5; no reliable D call. The CDR3 is made up of 16 amino acids. Germline assignment: CDR1 MNHEY and CDR2 SVGAGI. Trimming stripped 5 bases from V and 5 bases from J, with 21 bases between. As DNA, the CDR3 is TGTGCCAGCAGTACCCTAGGGTCCTCCGCAATGGAGACCCAGTACTTC. As protein: CASSTLGSSAMETQYF.

This clonotype was picked up many times. The J gene is TRBJ2-7, the V gene TRBV4-1; 11 bases are shared with TRBD2. Trimming at V came to 3 bases and at J to 4 bases, leaving 14 bases not matched to a gene. Germline V gene sequence: CDR1 MGHRA, CDR2 YSYEKL. The CDR3 length is 18 residues. CDR3 nucleotides: TGCGCCAGCAGCCATGTTTCGGTGGGGGCTAGCGGGGGGTACGAGCAGTACTTC. It codes for CASSHVSVGASGGYEQYF.

This chain joins TRBV7-9 and TRBJ2-5; maybe TRBD2 (7 bases). The length of the CDR3 is 16 residues. V shed 3 bases and J shed 5 bases, with 19 bases lying between them. Germline loops: CDR1 SEHNR, CDR2 FQNEAQ (reference sequence). The CDR3 DNA is TGTGCCAGCAGCTTTTTCAGCTGGGGGGGCGAGGAGACCCAGTACTTC. It specifies CASSFFSWGGEETQYF.

This clonotype was detected many times. CDR3: CASSPLKKGGAEAFF. CDR3 nucleotide sequence: TGCGCCAGCAGCCCGTTAAAAAAGGGGGGAGCTGAAGCTTTCTTT. The rearrangement joins TRBV5-1 to TRBJ1-1, with a possible D match to TRBD1 (6 bases). Trimming removed 4 bases at V and 6 bases at J, with 19 bases between. CDR1 and CDR2 from the germline V gene are SGHRS and YFSETQ. The CDR3 has 15 amino acids. Together with reference TRBV5-1 and TRBJ1-1, the CDR3 gives the full variable domain: KAGVTQTPRYLIKTRGQQVTLSCSPISGHRSVSWYQQTPGQGLQFLFEYFSETQRNKGNFPGRFSGRQFSNSRSEMNVSTLELGDSALYLCASSPLKKGGAEAFFGQGTRLTVV.

This clonotype occurred many times. This chain connects TRBV30 to TRBJ1-5, with D maybe TRBD1 (5 bases). The CDR3 length is 14 residues. The germline V gene encodes CDR1 GTSNPN and CDR2 SVGIG (reference sequence). The V end was cut by 0 bases, the J end by 1 base, with 7 bases between. The CDR3 protein is CAWSVGHSNQPQHF. CDR3 DNA sequence: TGTGCCTGGAGTGTCGGACACAGCAATCAGCCCCAGCATTTT.

In regard to this clonotype: A clone one base away is much larger, so this may be a read error. The chain couples TRBV15 to TRBJ2-2; D gene ambiguous. The germline CDR1 and CDR2 sequences are LNHNV and YYDKDF (reference sequence). CDR3 size: 15 residues. CDR3 in DNA: TGTGTCACCAGCAGTTCGGACCAGTCCCCCGGGGAGCTGTTTTTT. It encodes CVTSSSDQSPGELFF.

The chain recombines TRBV3-1 with TRBJ1-2, with D unresolved. The V gene lost 5 bases and the J gene lost 6 bases, with 10 bases spanning the gap. Germline V lookup: CDR1 LGHDT, CDR2 YNNKEL (reference sequence). The CDR3 extends over 12 amino acids. The CDR3 DNA sequence: TGTGCCAGCAGCTCCCTTATGGATGGCTACACCTTC. Its protein is CASSSLMDGYTF. The whole variable domain, filled in from reference TRBV3-1 and TRBJ1-2, reads DTAVSQTPKYLVTQMGNDKSIKCEQNLGHDTMYWYKQDSKKFLKIMFSYNNKELIINETVPNRFSPKSPDKAHLNLHINSLELGDSAVYFCASSSLMDGYTFGSGTRLTVV.

This clonotype occurred many times. V usage is TRBV19 and J usage is TRBJ1-1; TRBD1 matches at 9 bases. V dropped 3 bases and J dropped 2; count of bases not matched to a gene: 1. The CDR3 runs to 14 residues. The germline gives CDR1 LNHDA, CDR2 SQIVND (reference sequence). In DNA form, the CDR3 reads TGTGCCAGTAGTATGACAGGGGGAAACACTGAAGCTTTCTTT. This sequence encodes CASSMTGGNTEAFF.

This clonotype was observed at least ten times. The chain uses TRBV19 and TRBJ2-2; tentatively, D is TRBD2 (7 bases). Looked up from germline, CDR1 is LNHDA and CDR2 is SQIVND (reference sequence). This CDR3 has 13 residues. V lost 4 bases and J lost 6, with 9 bases in between. CDR3 DNA: TGTGCCAGTAGTAGGGGGGGCCCCGGGGAGCTGTTTTTT. Encoded protein: CASSRGGPGELFF.

Many counts were recorded for this clonotype. The CDR3 nucleotides read TGTGCCAGCAGCATGCGGGACAGGGTCCACGAGCAGTACTTC. This sequence encodes CASSMRDRVHEQYF. The genes are TRBV5-6 and TRBJ2-7; 9 nucleotides align to TRBD1. J was trimmed by 5 bases and V by 4 bases; bases with no gene match: 7. This CDR3 spans 14 amino acids. Per germline, CDR1 SGHDT and CDR2 YYEEEE.

This clonotype has a count of ten or more. The chain joins TRBV28 to TRBJ2-6; no reliable D call. The germline V gene encodes CDR1 MDHEN and CDR2 SYDVKM. The CDR3 totals 15 residues. V lost 2 bases to trimming and J lost 4 bases, with 9 bases between them. The CDR3 bases are TGTGCCAGCAGTTTAGTTGTTGACGGGGCCAACGTCCTGACTTTC. As protein: CASSLVVDGANVLTF.

This clonotype was counted only a few times. This chain uses TRBV7-2 with TRBJ2-7; D is uncertain. Germline CDR1 and CDR2: SGHTA and FQGNSA. Trimming took off 2 bases at V and 0 bases at J, with 11 bases between the two ends. CDR3 length equals 15 residues. The CDR3 region is CASSLMNYDSYEQYF. CDR3 nucleotides: TGTGCCAGCAGCTTAATGAACTATGACTCCTACGAGCAGTACTTC.

This clonotype came up many times. The chain's CDR3 is CASSPGLATVRGEQYF. DNA for the CDR3: TGTGCCAGTAGTCCCGGACTAGCTACGGTACGGGGCGAGCAGTACTTC. This rearrangement joins TRBV19 to TRBJ2-7, with 8 nucleotides matching TRBD2. V shed 5 bases and J 6 bases; nucleotides not matched to a gene: 15. This CDR3 comprises 16 residues. Germline CDR1 reads LNHDA; CDR2 reads SQIVND (reference sequence).

The table lists this clonotype with many counts. The chain carries TRBV4-1 and TRBJ2-7; 10 bases are shared with TRBD1. The CDR3 contains 15 residues. The V and J ends lost 8 bases and 5 bases, in that order; junction bases with no gene match: 12. From germline, CDR1 is MGHRA and CDR2 YSYEKL. The CDR3 protein is CASGSGTGVSDEQYF. The CDR3 DNA sequence: TGCGCCAGCGGCTCCGGGACAGGGGTTTCTGACGAGCAGTACTTC.

In the case of this clonotype: This may come from a read error, since a much larger clone is one base off. This chain links TRBV10-1 with TRBJ2-2; 10 positions match TRBD2. In germline, CDR1 is WNHNN, CDR2 SYGVQD (reference sequence). Trimming at V came to 8 bases and at J to 4 bases, leaving 16 bases not matched to a gene. The CDR3 contains 18 residues. The CDR3 DNA reads TGCGCCAGCGGGGTACTAGCGGGAAGCGATTTGGGCACCGGGGAGCTGTTTTTT. It yields the protein CASGVLAGSDLGTGELFF.

This clonotype was counted many times. The CDR3 here is CASSEVGRYEQYF. CDR3 bases: TGTGCCAGCAGTGAAGTAGGACGATACGAGCAGTACTTC. The chain uses TRBV2 and TRBJ2-7; the D is unclear. Germline V gene sequence: CDR1 SNHLY, CDR2 FYNNEI. V gave up 1 base and J gave up 4 bases, with 8 bases separating them. This CDR3 spans 13 amino acids.

The V call is TRBV2, the J call TRBJ1-1, with TRBD1 identical over 8 bases. Germline trimming cut 1 base from V and 6 bases from J; bases unmatched to any gene: 4. The CDR3 runs to 14 residues. Germline V gene lookup returns CDR1 SNHLY and CDR2 FYNNEI. The CDR3 region has the DNA TGTGCCAGCAGTGAAGTGACAGGGGAACCTGAAGCTTTCTTT. Residues: CASSEVTGEPEAFF.

This clonotype was found many times. The chain carries TRBV2 and TRBJ2-5; 7 bases line up with TRBD1. In germline, CDR1 is SNHLY, CDR2 FYNNEI. After removal of 7 bases from V and 1 base from J, the junction contained 3 bases not matched to a gene. CDR3 length: 13 amino acids. CDR3 nucleotides: TGTGCCAGCACCCGGGACAGCCAAGAGACCCAGTACTTC. Its translation: CASTRDSQETQYF.

This clonotype showed up just once. As DNA, the CDR3 is TGTGCCAGCAGCTTCGGGTCGGGCCCGAACTATGGCTACACCTTC. Translated: CASSFGSGPNYGYTF. The chain combines TRBV11-2 with TRBJ1-2; D remains ambiguous. V was cut by 3 bases and J by 2 bases, with 13 bases left in between. This CDR3 is built from 15 residues. Germline V gene data show CDR1 as SGHAT and CDR2 as FQNNGV.

This chain connects TRBV6-2 or TRBV6-3 to TRBJ1-5; D may be TRBD1 (6 bases). The V gene's germline CDR1 is MNHEY and CDR2 SVGEGT. Trimming pared 6 bases from V and 5 bases from J, leaving 17 bases between. The length of the CDR3 is 15 residues. The CDR3 DNA follows: TGTGCCAGCAGCTACAACAGGGTGTTGGATCAGCCCCAGCATTTT. Protein product: CASSYNRVLDQPQHF.

There are many counts of this clonotype. V and J are TRBV28 and TRBJ2-5; tentatively, D is TRBD1 (5 bases). The CDR3 is 13 amino acids. Deletions cut 8 bases from V and 5 bases from J, with 15 bases between. Germline loops: CDR1 MDHEN, CDR2 SYDVKM. The CDR3 here is CASGAPGRETQYF. CDR3 nucleotide sequence: TGTGCCAGCGGTGCCCCAGGGCGGGAGACCCAGTACTTC. Full variable domain (outside the CDR3, taken from reference TRBV28 and TRBJ2-5): DVKVTQSSRYLVKRTGEKVFLECVQDMDHENMFWYRQDPGLGLRLIYFSYDVKMKEKGDIPEGYSVSREKKERFSLILESASTNQTSMYLCASGAPGRETQYFGPGTRLLVL.

This clonotype was recorded many times. This sequence joins TRBV10-3 and TRBJ1-2, with D perhaps matching TRBD1 (6 bases). Germline CDR1 is ENHRY and CDR2 is SYGVKD. The CDR3 length is 15 residues. The V end was cut by 10 bases, the J end by 1 base, with 19 bases between. The chain's CDR3 is CATEQGRHLNYGYTF. The CDR3 bases are TGTGCCACCGAGCAGGGGCGACACCTTAACTATGGCTACACCTTC.

In this sample, this clonotype turned up many times. V is TRBV19 and J is TRBJ1-2; a weak D match, TRBD1 (5 bases). The CDR3 runs to 16 residues. The germline V gene has CDR1 LNHDA and CDR2 SQIVND (reference sequence). Trimming pared 5 bases from V and 0 bases from J, leaving 16 bases between. CDR3 DNA: TGTGCCAGTAGTCCTCGACAGTCTCCCCCTAACTATGGCTACACCTTC. It translates to CASSPRQSPPNYGYTF.

This clonotype appeared a few times. The V and J genes are TRBV20-1 and TRBJ1-1; D unresolved. The CDR3 runs to 11 residues. V lost 5 bases to trimming and J lost 4 bases, with 8 bases between them. CDR1 is DFQATT and CDR2 is SNEGSKA in the germline V gene (reference sequence). The CDR3 here is CSARRSTEAFF. In nucleotides, the CDR3 is TGCAGTGCTCGTAGGAGCACTGAAGCTTTCTTT.

This clonotype has at least ten counts. The rearrangement uses TRBV11-2 and TRBJ1-1; D not certain. The V and J ends lost 2 bases and 8 bases respectively, with 6 bases between them. The length of the CDR3 is 11 residues. Germline V gene data show CDR1 as SGHAT and CDR2 as FQNNGV. The CDR3 nucleotides read TGTGCCAGCAGCTTATTTCAGGAAGCTTTCTTT. This translates into CASSLFQEAFF.

Ten or more counts support this clonotype. The chain joins TRBV6-2 or TRBV6-3 to TRBJ2-2, with 7 bases that match TRBD2. Germline lookup yields CDR1 MNHEY and CDR2 SVGEGT. The CDR3 runs to 15 residues. Trimming took 2 bases from V and 3 from J; bases not matched to a gene: 3. CDR3 nucleotide sequence: TGTGCCAGCAGTTACGGACTAGTGGACACCGGGGAGCTGTTTTTT. Protein sequence: CASSYGLVDTGELFF.

This clonotype was detected many times. This chain links TRBV28 with TRBJ1-5; TRBD1 matches at 8 bases. V lost 3 bases, J lost 4 bases, and 8 bases stayed unmatched. The CDR3 contains 16 residues. Germline V gives CDR1 MDHEN, CDR2 SYDVKM. CDR3 loop: CASSLQGAHFNQPQHF. The CDR3 nucleotides read TGTGCCAGCAGTTTGCAGGGGGCGCATTTTAATCAGCCCCAGCATTTT.

This clonotype was observed at least ten times. CDR3 coding DNA: TGTGCCAGCAGTCCTCGGACGCCCCGGGATACGCAGTATTTT. Its translation is CASSPRTPRDTQYF. V is TRBV12-3 or TRBV12-4 and J is TRBJ2-3; the D is unclear. V gave up 5 bases and J gave up 6 bases, with 15 bases separating them. This CDR3 region has 14 residues.

The chain uses TRBV12-3 or TRBV12-4 and TRBJ2-5; D is undetermined. The V and J ends lost 1 base and 5 bases respectively, with 11 bases between them. The CDR3 is 14 amino acids. As DNA, the CDR3 is TGTGCCAGCAGTTTAGGGTTCCTCCGCGAGACCCAGTACTTC. This encodes CASSLGFLRETQYF.

This clonotype was recorded a few times. V usage is TRBV7-2 and J usage is TRBJ2-7, with 10 bases lining up with TRBD2. CDR1 and CDR2 (germline): SGHTA, FQGNSA. The CDR3 length is 14 residues. With 4 bases clipped from V and 7 bases from J, the junction kept 7 bases outside the gene matches. In nucleotides, the CDR3 is TGTGCCAGCAGCTCCCTAGCGGGAGAGAAAGAGCAGTACTTC. It codes for CASSSLAGEKEQYF.

A single count supports this clonotype. Germline and junction disagree at one end, which may indicate a read error. The chain has TRBV12-3 or TRBV12-4 and TRBJ1-3; D remains ambiguous. The CDR3 is 13 amino acids. The CDR3 nucleotides read TGTGCCAGCAGTTACGTGGTCGGAAACACCATATCTTTT. Translation gives CASSYVVGNTISF.